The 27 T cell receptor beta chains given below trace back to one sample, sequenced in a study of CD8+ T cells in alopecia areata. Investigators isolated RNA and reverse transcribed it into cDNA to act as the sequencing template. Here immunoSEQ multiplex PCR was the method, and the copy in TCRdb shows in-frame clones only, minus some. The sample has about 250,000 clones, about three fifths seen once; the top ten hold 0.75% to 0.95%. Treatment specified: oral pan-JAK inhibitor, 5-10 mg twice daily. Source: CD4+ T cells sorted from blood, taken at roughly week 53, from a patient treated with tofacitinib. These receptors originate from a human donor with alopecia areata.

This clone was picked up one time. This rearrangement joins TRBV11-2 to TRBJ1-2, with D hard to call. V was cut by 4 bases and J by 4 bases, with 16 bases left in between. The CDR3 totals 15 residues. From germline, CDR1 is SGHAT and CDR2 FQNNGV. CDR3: CASSSPRGGRYGYTF. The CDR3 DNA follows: TGTGCCAGCAGCTCGCCTCGCGGAGGACGCTATGGCTACACCTTC. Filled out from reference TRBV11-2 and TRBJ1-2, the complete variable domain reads EAGVAQSPRYKIIEKRQSVAFWCNPISGHATLYWYQQILGQGPKLLIQFQNNGVVDDSQLPKDRFSAERLKGVDSTLKIQPAKLEDSAVYLCASSSPRGGRYGYTFGSGTRLTVV.

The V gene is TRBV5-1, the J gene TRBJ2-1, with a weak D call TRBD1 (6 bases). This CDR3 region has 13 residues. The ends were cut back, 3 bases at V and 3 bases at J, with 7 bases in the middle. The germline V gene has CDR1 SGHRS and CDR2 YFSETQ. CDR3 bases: TGCGCCAGCAGCTCAGGGGTCTACAATGAGCAGTTCTTC. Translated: CASSSGVYNEQFF.

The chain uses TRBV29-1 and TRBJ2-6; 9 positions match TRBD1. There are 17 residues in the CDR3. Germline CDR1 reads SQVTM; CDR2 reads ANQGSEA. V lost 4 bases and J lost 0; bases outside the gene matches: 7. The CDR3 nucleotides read TGCAGCGTTGTCATACAGGGGGCGGTCTCTGGGGCCAACGTCCTGACTTTC. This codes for CSVVIQGAVSGANVLTF.

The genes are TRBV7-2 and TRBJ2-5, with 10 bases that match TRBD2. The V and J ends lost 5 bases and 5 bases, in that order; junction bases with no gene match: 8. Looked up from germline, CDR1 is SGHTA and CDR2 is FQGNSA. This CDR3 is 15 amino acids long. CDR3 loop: CASSPGLALMETQYF. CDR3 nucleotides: TGTGCCAGCAGCCCGGGACTAGCGCTCATGGAGACCCAGTACTTC.

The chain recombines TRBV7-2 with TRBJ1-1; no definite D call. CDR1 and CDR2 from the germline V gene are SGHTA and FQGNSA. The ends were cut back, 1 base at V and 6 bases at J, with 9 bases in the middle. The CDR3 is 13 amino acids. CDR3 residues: CASSLVRGPEAFF. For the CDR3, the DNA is TGTGCCAGCAGCTTAGTACGCGGGCCTGAAGCTTTCTTT.

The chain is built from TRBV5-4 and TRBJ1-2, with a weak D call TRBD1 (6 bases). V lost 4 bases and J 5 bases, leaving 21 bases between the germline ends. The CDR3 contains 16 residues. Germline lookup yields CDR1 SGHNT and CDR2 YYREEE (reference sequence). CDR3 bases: TGTGCCAGCAGCAACCCCCTGGCAGACAGGCGGTATGGCTACACCTTC. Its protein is CASSNPLADRRYGYTF.

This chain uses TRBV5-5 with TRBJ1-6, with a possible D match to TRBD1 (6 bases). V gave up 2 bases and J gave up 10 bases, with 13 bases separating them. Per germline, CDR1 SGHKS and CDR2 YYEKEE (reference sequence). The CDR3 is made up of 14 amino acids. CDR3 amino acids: CASSFAQGKSPLHF. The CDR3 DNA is TGTGCCAGCAGCTTCGCACAGGGTAAATCACCCCTCCACTTT.

In DNA, the CDR3 is TGTGCCTGGGGCCGGTTGGGGCAAAACGACGAGCAGTACTTC. This translates into CAWGRLGQNDEQYF. The genes are TRBV30 and TRBJ2-7, with TRBD1 as a possible D gene (5 bases). The CDR3 covers 14 residues. Germline CDR1 and CDR2: GTSNPN and SVGIG (reference sequence). V was shortened by 5 bases and J by 5 bases, with 19 bases between the two germline ends.

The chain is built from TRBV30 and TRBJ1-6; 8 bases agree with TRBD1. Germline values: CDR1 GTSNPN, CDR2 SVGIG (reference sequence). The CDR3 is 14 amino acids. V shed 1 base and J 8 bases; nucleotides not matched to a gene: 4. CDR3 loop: CAWSAQGGDSPLHF. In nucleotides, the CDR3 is TGTGCCTGGAGTGCACAGGGGGGAGATTCACCCCTCCACTTT.

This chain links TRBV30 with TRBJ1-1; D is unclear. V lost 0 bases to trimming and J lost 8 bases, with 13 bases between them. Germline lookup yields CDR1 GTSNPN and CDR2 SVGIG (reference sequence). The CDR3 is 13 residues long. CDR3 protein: CAWSVDLTSEAFF. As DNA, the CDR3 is TGTGCCTGGAGTGTCGACCTCACCTCCGAAGCTTTCTTT.

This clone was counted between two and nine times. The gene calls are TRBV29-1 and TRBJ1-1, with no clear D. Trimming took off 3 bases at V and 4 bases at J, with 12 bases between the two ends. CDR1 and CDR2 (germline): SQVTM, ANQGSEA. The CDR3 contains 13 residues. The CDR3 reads CSVDSPGGTEAFF. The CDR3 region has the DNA TGCAGCGTTGACTCCCCGGGAGGCACTGAAGCTTTCTTT.

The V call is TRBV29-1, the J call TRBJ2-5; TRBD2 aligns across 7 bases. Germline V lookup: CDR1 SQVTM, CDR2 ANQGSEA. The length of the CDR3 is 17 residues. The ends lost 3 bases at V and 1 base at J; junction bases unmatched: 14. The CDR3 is CSVEGGPGTTFQETQYF. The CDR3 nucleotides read TGCAGCGTTGAGGGAGGCCCCGGGACTACTTTCCAAGAGACCCAGTACTTC.

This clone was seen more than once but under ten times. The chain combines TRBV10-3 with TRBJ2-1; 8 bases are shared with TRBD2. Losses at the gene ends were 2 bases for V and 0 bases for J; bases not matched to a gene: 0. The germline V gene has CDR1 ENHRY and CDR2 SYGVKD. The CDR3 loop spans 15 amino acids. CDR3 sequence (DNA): TGTGCCATCAGTGAGACTAGCGGCTCCTACAATGAGCAGTTCTTC. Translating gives CAISETSGSYNEQFF.

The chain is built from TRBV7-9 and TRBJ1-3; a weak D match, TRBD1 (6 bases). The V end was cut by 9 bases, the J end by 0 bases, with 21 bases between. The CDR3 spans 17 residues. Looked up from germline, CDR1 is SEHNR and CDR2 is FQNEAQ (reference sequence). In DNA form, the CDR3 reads TGTGCCAGTAGATCATACCCGACAGGCAACTCTGGAAACACCATATATTTT. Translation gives CASRSYPTGNSGNTIYF.

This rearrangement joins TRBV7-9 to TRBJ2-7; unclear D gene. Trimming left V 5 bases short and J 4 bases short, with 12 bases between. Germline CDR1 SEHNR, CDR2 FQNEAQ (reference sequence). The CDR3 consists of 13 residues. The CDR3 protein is CASSLASPYEQYF. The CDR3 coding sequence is TGTGCCAGCAGCCTGGCGTCCCCGTACGAGCAGTACTTC.

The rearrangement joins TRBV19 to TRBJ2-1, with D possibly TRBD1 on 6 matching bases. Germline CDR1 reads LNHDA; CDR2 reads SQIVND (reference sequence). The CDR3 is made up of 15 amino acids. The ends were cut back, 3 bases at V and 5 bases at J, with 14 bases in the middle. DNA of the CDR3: TGTGCCAGTAGTATTTTAGGGACATCCCACAATGAGCAGTTCTTC. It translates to CASSILGTSHNEQFF.

CDR3 amino acids: CASRDLPRDYEQYF. The CDR3 DNA is TGCGCCAGCAGAGACCTCCCGAGGGACTACGAGCAGTACTTC. The chain couples TRBV4-1 to TRBJ2-7, with TRBD2 as a possible D gene (5 bases). The CDR3 covers 14 residues. Germline CDR1 MGHRA, CDR2 YSYEKL. V lost 6 bases and J 3 bases, leaving 15 bases between the germline ends.

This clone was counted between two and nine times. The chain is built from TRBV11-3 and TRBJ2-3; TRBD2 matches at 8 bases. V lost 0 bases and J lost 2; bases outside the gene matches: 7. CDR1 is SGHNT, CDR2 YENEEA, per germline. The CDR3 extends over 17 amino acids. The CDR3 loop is CASSLDRTSRDTDTQYF. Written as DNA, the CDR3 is TGTGCCAGCAGCTTAGATAGGACTAGCCGGGACACAGATACGCAGTATTTT.

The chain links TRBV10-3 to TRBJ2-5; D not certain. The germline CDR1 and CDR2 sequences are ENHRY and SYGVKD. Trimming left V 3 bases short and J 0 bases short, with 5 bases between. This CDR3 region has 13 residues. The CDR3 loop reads CAISDGYQETQYF. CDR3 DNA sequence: TGTGCCATCAGTGACGGTTACCAAGAGACCCAGTACTTC.

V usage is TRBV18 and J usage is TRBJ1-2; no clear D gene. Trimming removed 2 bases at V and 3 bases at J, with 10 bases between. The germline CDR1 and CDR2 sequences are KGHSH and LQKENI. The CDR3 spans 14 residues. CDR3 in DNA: TGTGCCAGCTCACCAACCGGGGTCGACTATGGCTACACCTTC. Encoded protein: CASSPTGVDYGYTF.

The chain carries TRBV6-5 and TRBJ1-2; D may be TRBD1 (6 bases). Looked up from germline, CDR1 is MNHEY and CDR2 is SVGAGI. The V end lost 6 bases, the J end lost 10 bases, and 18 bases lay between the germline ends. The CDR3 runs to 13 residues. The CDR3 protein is CASRNGGGRAYTF. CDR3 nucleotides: TGTGCCAGCAGAAACGGCGGGGGCAGGGCCTACACCTTC.

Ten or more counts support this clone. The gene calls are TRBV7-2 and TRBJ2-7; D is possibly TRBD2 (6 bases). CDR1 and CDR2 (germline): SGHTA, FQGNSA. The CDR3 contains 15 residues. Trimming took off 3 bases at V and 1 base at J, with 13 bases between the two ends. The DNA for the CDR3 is TGTGCCAGCAGCTTTTTGCCGGGGGTGTCCTACGAGCAGTACTTC. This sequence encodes CASSFLPGVSYEQYF.

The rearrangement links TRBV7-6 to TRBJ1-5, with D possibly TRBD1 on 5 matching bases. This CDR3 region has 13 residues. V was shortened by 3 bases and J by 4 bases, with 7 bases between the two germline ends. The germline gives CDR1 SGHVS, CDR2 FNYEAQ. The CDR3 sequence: CASSFWGNQPQHF. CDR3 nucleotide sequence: TGTGCCAGCAGCTTTTGGGGGAATCAGCCCCAGCATTTT.

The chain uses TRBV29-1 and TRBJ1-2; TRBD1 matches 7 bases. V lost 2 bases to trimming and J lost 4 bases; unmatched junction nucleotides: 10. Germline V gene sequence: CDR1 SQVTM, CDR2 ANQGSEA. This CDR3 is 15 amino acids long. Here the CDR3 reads CSVEKRGQVAYGYTF. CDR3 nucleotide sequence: TGCAGCGTTGAAAAGAGAGGACAGGTCGCCTATGGCTACACCTTC.

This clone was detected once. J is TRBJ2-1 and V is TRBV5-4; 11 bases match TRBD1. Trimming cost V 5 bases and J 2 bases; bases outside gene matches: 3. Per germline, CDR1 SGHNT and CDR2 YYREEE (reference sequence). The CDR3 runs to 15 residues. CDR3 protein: CASRQGQGAYNEQFF. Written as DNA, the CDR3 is TGTGCCAGCAGACAGGGACAGGGGGCCTACAATGAGCAGTTCTTC.

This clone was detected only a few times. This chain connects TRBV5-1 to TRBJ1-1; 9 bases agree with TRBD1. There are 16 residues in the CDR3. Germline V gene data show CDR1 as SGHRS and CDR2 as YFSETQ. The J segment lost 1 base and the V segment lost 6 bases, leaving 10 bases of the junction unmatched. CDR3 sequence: CASTLRGTGPNTEAFF. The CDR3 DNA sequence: TGCGCCAGCACCTTACGGGGGACAGGGCCGAACACTGAAGCTTTCTTT.

In nucleotides, the CDR3 is TGTGCCACCAGCAGAGAGAGGGGAAAGGGACAGCCCCAGCATTTT. The encoded protein is CATSRERGKGQPQHF. V gene TRBV15 combines with J gene TRBJ1-5, with D maybe TRBD1 (5 bases). CDR3 length: 15 residues. Looked up from germline, CDR1 is LNHNV and CDR2 is YYDKDF (reference sequence). The V end was cut by 0 bases, the J end by 7 bases, with 13 bases between.